Listed below are T cell receptor beta chains from one sample, sequenced in a study of T cells in Graves' hyperthyroidism and ophthalmopathy. TCRdb independently ran MiXCR on the multiplex PCR reads; one entry per CDR3 protein. The sample lists 500,000 to 600,000 distinct CDR3 sequences; 46% were seen once. The sequenced material came from peripheral blood or thyroid tissue (not recorded which). The origin of the receptors is a woman aged 18 to 35 with Graves' hyperthyroidism. Each CDR3 is given with its conserved first and last residue. A D gene is named only where the DNA matches it firmly. The size field is filled for only some rows; it gives once, few, many or a size class.

clone_size	v_call	j_call	d_call	cdr3_aa	cdr3_nt
NA	TRBV6-4	TRBJ2-3	NA	CASSDDSAPTDTQYF	TGTGCCAGCAGTGATGATTCAGCCCCTACAGATACGCAGTATTTT
many	TRBV7-9	TRBJ1-2	NA	CASSLASDSPYGYTF	TGTGCCAGCAGCTTAGCCTCGGACAGCCCCTATGGCTACACCTTC
NA	TRBV29-1	TRBJ1-5	NA	CSPTTGFDQPQHF	TGCAGCCCTACTACAGGGTTCGATCAGCCCCAGCATTTT
many	TRBV7-9	TRBJ1-4	NA	CASSLVQGDEKLFF	TGTGCCAGCAGCTTAGTTCAAGGGGATGAAAAACTGTTTTTT
many	TRBV2	TRBJ2-2	NA	CASKGWRINTGELFF	TGTGCCAGCAAGGGGTGGCGGATTAACACCGGGGAGCTGTTTTTT
many	TRBV7-2	TRBJ2-2	TRBD2	CASSLAGGRNTGELFF	TGTGCCAGCAGCCTAGCGGGAGGTCGGAACACCGGGGAGCTGTTTTTT
many	TRBV6-6	TRBJ1-5	NA	CASSPQGRMEHF	TGTGCCAGCAGTCCCCAGGGGAGGATGGAGCATTTT
NA	TRBV7-8	TRBJ1-4	NA	CASSWGTRNEKLFF	TGTGCCAGCAGCTGGGGGACAAGAAATGAAAAACTGTTTTTT
many	TRBV3-1	TRBJ2-7	NA	CASSQEQGREQYF	TGTGCCAGCAGCCAAGAACAGGGTCGAGAGCAGTACTTC
NA	TRBV7-9	TRBJ2-7	NA	CASSAGRGPDYEQYF	TGTGCCAGCAGCGCAGGGCGGGGACCAGACTACGAGCAGTACTTC
few	TRBV5-6	TRBJ2-7	TRBD2	CASSSGLEFPYEQYF	TGTGCCAGCAGCAGCGGACTAGAGTTTCCTTATGAGCAGTACTTC
NA	TRBV5-4	TRBJ2-5	NA	CASSIYLCSVADRSPKTQYF	NA
many	TRBV4-2	TRBJ2-7	NA	CASSQDGGQVTYEQYF	TGTGCCAGCAGCCAAGATGGGGGACAAGTGACCTACGAGCAGTACTTC
many	TRBV2	TRBJ2-5	NA	CASSGGSSSETQYF	TGTGCCAGCAGTGGGGGCAGTAGTTCTGAAACCCAGTACTTC
many	TRBV5-6	TRBJ1-5	NA	CASSLLGGGNQPQHF	TGTGCCAGCAGCTTGTTGGGGGGGGGCAATCAGCCCCAGCATTTT
NA	TRBV2	TRBJ1-5	NA	CATSSYEGRNQPQHF	TGTGCTACTAGCAGCTACGAGGGGCGTAATCAGCCCCAGCATTTT
many	TRBV20-1	TRBJ2-5	TRBD2	CSARFMVSGRGQETQYF	TGCAGTGCTAGGTTTATGGTTAGCGGGAGGGGTCAAGAGACCCAGTACTTC
many	TRBV12-3/TRBV12-4	TRBJ1-5	NA	CASTPSQSSNQPQHF	TGTGCCAGCACCCCTTCTCAAAGTAGCAATCAGCCCCAGCATTTT
NA	TRBV2	TRBJ1-5	TRBD1	CASRVQGQGAIQPQHF	TGTGCCAGCAGGGTCCAGGGACAGGGGGCCATTCAGCCCCAGCATTTT
few	TRBV29-1	TRBJ2-3	NA	CSGCRDGDTQYF	TGCAGCGGGTGCCGGGATGGGGATACGCAGTATTTT
NA	TRBV7-6	TRBJ2-4	NA	CASSLPWRAKNIQYF	TGTGCCAGCAGCTTACCTTGGAGGGCCAAAAACATTCAGTACTTC
NA	TRBV7-2	TRBJ2-3	NA	CASSLGGINTDTQYF	TGTGCCAGCAGCTTAGGAGGGATTAACACAGATACGCAGTATTTT
NA	TRBV2	TRBJ2-2	NA	CASKQADGGNTGELFF	TGTGCCAGCAAGCAAGCAGACGGGGGGAACACCGGGGAGCTGTTTTTT
NA	TRBV29-1	TRBJ2-1	TRBD1	CSVGTGQGNEQFF	TGCAGCGTTGGGACGGGACAGGGGAATGAGCAGTTCTTC
many	TRBV20-1	TRBJ1-6	NA	CSARASDSPLHF	TGCAGTGCTAGGGCATCGGATTCACCCCTCCACTTT
NA	TRBV7-2	TRBJ2-1	TRBD2	CASSLVSGRNEQFF	TGTGCCAGCAGCTTGGTTAGCGGGAGAAATGAGCAGTTCTTC
many	TRBV11-2	TRBJ1-2	TRBD1	CASSLAYGQGSAGYTF	TGTGCCAGCAGCTTAGCCTACGGACAGGGGTCGGCTGGCTACACCTTC
NA	TRBV9	TRBJ2-5	NA	CAKPTSRTSQRVQETQYF	TGTGCCAAGCCAACGAGTCGGACATCCCAACGGGTTCAAGAGACCCAGTACTTC
few	TRBV6-5	TRBJ2-7	TRBD2	CASSYIGGGPYEQYF	TGTGCCAGCAGTTACATTGGGGGAGGGCCGTACGAGCAGTACTTC
NA	TRBV4-2	TRBJ2-2	NA	CASSQTLADTGEPFF	TGTGCCAGCAGCCAAACCCTAGCCGACACCGGGGAGCCGTTTTTT
NA	TRBV20-1	TRBJ2-3	TRBD2	CSARASGIVTDTQYF	TGCAGTGCTAGAGCTAGCGGGATAGTGACAGATACGCAGTATTTT
many	TRBV2	TRBJ1-5	NA	CASSEGTANQPQHF	TGTGCCAGCAGTGAAGGGACGGCTAATCAGCCCCAGCATTTT
many	TRBV7-9	TRBJ2-7	NA	CASRWGGTPEGEQYF	TGTGCCAGTCGTTGGGGCGGGACACCCGAGGGCGAGCAGTACTTC
NA	TRBV4-1	TRBJ2-1	NA	CASSQLAGNSYNEQFF	TGCGCCAGCAGCCAATTGGCAGGGAACTCCTACAATGAGCAGTTCTTC
NA	TRBV7-6	TRBJ2-7	NA	CASSLAHGDRRFF	TGTGCCAGCAGCTTAGCTCATGGTGATCGGCGGTTCTTC
once	TRBV2	TRBJ1-5	NA	CACSARVNSYSNQPQHF	NA
few	TRBV4-1	TRBJ1-5	NA	CASSQESGRSQPQHF	TGCGCCAGCAGCCAAGAATCGGGGAGATCGCAGCCCCAGCATTTT
NA	TRBV27	TRBJ1-1	NA	CASSPEGINTEAFF	TGTGCCAGCAGTCCGGAAGGAATTAACACTGAAGCTTTCTTT
many	TRBV2	TRBJ2-2	TRBD2	CASSQTSGVTGELFF	TGTGCCAGCAGCCAGACTAGCGGGGTTACCGGGGAGCTGTTTTTT
NA	TRBV2	TRBJ2-5	NA	CASSGWFNQPQYF	TGTGCCAGCAGTGGATGGTTCAATCAGCCCCAGTACTTC
NA	TRBV20-1	TRBJ2-7	TRBD2	CSARTSGLSYEQYF	TGCAGTGCTAGGACTAGCGGGCTCTCCTACGAGCAGTACTTC
many	TRBV20-1	TRBJ1-5	NA	CSAAPVLGVQPQHF	TGCAGTGCTGCCCCGGTACTGGGAGTCCAGCCCCAGCATTTT
many	TRBV12-3/TRBV12-4	TRBJ1-1	NA	CASSFSGENTEAFF	TGTGCCAGCAGTTTTTCGGGGGAGAACACTGAAGCTTTCTTT
NA	TRBV5-1	TRBJ2-2	NA	CASSTRDPNTGELFF	TGCGCCAGCAGCACGAGGGACCCGAACACCGGGGAGCTGTTTTTT
NA	TRBV24-1	TRBJ1-1	TRBD1	CATSDRTGGDEAFF	TGTGCCACCAGTGACAGGACAGGGGGCGATGAAGCTTTCTTT
NA	TRBV10-3	TRBJ1-1	NA	CAISDGGGQTEAFF	TGTGCCATCAGTGACGGAGGGGGGCAGACTGAAGCTTTCTTT
few	TRBV12-3/TRBV12-4	TRBJ1-2	NA	CASSLVGGGYTF	TGTGCCAGCAGTTTAGTTGGGGGAGGCTACACCTTC
NA	TRBV12-3/TRBV12-4	TRBJ2-7	NA	CASSSGLWNPYEQYF	TGTGCCAGCAGTTCGGGACTTTGGAATCCCTACGAGCAGTACTTC
NA	TRBV29-1	TRBJ1-1	NA	CSVVGDGNTEAFF	TGCAGCGTTGTAGGGGACGGGAACACTGAAGCTTTCTTT